This T cell receptor beta chain was obtained from a study of T-cell memory formation after mild COVID-19. Points from the study as a whole: The pre-infection memory compartment contained some responding clones, suggesting cross-reactive memory joined. Second-wave clones with a day 37 peak had unconfirmed SARS-CoV-2 specificity. The main location of contracting CD4+ clones was CM and EM, and that of contracting CD8+ clones was EMRA.

5'RACE with constant-segment primers yielded barcoded, UMI-tagged TCR alpha and TCR beta cDNA libraries. Each CDR3 protein is one row after TCRdb ran MiXCR on the 5' RACE reads. The profile shows 180,000 or so distinct CDR3 sequences, around a tenth of them singletons. As for this clonotype: Its cognate antigen is unknown.

The CDR3 covers 12 residues. V gave up 5 bases and J gave up 6 bases, with 10 bases separating them. The germline V gene encodes CDR1 MNHNS and CDR2 SASEGT. The source material was PBMCs or a T cell subset sorted from them (not recorded which). The receptor comes from a man between 18 and 35 years old who had mild COVID-19 (a few samples of this study predate the infection). Cell type and time point are not known. The V call is TRBV6-1, the J call TRBJ2-5; tentatively, D is TRBD1 (6 bases). In DNA, the CDR3 is TGTGCCAGCAGTTCAGGGGTGAAGACCCAGTACTTC. It translates to CASSSGVKTQYF.